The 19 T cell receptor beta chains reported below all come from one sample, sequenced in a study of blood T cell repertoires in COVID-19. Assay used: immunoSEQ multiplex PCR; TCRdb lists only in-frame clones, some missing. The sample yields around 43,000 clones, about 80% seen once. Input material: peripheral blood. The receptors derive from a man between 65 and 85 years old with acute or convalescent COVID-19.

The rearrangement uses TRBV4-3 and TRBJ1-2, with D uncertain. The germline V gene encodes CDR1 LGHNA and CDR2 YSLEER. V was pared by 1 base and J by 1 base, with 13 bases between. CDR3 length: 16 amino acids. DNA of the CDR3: TGCGCCAGCAGCCAAGTGATGACAAGTGTTAACTATGGCTACACCTTC. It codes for CASSQVMTSVNYGYTF.

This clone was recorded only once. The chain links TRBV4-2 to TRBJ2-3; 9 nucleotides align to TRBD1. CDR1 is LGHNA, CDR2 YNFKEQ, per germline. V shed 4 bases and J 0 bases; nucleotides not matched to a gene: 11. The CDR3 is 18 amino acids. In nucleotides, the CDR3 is TGTGCCAGCAGCCCATTAAAAATGACAGGGGGGAGCACAGATACGCAGTATTTT. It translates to CASSPLKMTGGSTDTQYF.

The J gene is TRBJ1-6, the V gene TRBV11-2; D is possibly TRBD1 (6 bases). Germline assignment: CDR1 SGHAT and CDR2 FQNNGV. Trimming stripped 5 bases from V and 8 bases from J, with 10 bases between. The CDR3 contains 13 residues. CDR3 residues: CASSPSGDSPLHF. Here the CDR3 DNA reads TGTGCCAGCAGCCCCTCAGGGGATTCACCCCTCCACTTT.

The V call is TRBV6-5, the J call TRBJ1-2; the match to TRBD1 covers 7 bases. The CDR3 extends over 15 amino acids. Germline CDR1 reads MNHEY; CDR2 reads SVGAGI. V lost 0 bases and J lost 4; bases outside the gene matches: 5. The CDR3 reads CASSYSTGAGYGYTF. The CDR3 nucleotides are TGTGCCAGCAGTTACTCTACAGGGGCTGGCTATGGCTACACCTTC.

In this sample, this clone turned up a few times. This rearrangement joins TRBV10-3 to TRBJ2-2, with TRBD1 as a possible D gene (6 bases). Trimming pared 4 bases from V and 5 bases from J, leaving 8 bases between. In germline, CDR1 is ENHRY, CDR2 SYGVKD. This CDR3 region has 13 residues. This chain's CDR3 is CAISADSTGELFF. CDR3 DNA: TGTGCCATCAGTGCGGACAGTACCGGGGAGCTGTTTTTT.

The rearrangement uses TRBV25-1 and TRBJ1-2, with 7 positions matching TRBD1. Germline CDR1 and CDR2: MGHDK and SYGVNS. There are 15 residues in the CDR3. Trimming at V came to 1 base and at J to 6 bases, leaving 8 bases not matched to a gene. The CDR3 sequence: CASSEWGTAQHGYTF. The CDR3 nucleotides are TGTGCCAGCAGTGAATGGGGGACAGCCCAACATGGCTACACCTTC.

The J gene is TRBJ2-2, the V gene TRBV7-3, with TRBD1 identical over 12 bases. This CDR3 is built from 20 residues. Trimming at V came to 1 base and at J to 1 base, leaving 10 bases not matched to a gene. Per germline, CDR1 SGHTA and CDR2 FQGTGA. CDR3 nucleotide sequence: TGTGCCAGCAGCTTAAGGACTCCGGGACAGGGGGCTCTGAACACCGGGGAGCTGTTTTTT. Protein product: CASSLRTPGQGALNTGELFF.

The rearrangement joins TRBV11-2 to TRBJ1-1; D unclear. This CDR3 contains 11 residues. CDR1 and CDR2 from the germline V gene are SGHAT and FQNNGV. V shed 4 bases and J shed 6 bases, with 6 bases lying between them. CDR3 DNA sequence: TGTGCCAGCAGCTCACTCTCTGAAGCTTTCTTT. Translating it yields CASSSLSEAFF.

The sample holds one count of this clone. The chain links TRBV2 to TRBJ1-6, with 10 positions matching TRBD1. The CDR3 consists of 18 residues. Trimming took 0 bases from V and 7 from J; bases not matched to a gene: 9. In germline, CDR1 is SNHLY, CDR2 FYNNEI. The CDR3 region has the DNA TGTGCCAGCAGTGAAGCGCTAAAGACAGGGGGCTTGAATTCACCCCTCCACTTT. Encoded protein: CASSEALKTGGLNSPLHF.

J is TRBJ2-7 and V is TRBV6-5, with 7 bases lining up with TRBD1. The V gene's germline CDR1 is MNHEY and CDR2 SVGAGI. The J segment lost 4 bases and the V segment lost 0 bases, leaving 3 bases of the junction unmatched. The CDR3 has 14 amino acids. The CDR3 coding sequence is TGTGCCAGCAGTTACTCCCAGGGGGAGTACGAGCAGTACTTC. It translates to CASSYSQGEYEQYF.

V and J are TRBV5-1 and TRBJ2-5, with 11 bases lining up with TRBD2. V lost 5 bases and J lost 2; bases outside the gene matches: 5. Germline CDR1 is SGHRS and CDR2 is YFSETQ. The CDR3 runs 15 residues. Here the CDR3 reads CASRLAGGRQETQYF. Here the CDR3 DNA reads TGCGCCAGCAGATTAGCGGGGGGGCGACAAGAGACCCAGTACTTC.

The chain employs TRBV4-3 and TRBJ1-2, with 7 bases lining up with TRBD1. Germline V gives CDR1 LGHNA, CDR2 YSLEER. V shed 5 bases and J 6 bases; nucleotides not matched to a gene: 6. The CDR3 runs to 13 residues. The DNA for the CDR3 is TGCGCCAGCAGCGAACGAGGGGGCAATGGCTACACCTTC. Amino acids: CASSERGGNGYTF.

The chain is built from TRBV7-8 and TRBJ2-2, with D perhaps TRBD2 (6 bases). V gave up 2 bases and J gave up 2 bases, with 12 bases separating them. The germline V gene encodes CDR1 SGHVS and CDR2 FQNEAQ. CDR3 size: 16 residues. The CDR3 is CASSLWDGGNTGELFF. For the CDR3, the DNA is TGTGCCAGCAGCTTATGGGACGGGGGAAACACCGGGGAGCTGTTTTTT. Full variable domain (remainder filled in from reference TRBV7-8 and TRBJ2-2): GAGVSQSPRYKVAKRGQDVALRCDPISGHVSLFWYQQALGQGPEFLTYFQNEAQLDKSGLPSDRFFAERPEGSVSTLKIQRTQQEDSAVYLCASSLWDGGNTGELFFGEGSRLTVL.

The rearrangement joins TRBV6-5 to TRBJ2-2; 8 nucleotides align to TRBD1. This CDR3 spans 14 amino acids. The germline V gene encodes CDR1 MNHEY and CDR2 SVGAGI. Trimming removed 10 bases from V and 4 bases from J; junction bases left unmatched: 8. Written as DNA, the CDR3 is TGTGCCACCGAGGGACAGGACTTCACCGGGGAGCTGTTTTTT. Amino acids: CATEGQDFTGELFF.

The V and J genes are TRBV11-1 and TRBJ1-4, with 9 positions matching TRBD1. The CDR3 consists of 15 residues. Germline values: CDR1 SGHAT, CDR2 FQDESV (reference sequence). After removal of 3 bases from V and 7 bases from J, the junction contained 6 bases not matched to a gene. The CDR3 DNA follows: TGTGCCAGCAGCTTCGGGACAGGGACTTTTGAAAAACTGTTTTTT. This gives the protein CASSFGTGTFEKLFF.

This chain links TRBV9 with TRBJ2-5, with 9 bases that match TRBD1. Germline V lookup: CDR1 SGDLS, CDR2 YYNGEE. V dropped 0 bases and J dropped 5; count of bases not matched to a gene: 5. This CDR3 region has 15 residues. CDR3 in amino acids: CASSVGGQGHETQYF. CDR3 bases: TGTGCCAGCAGCGTAGGGGGACAGGGACACGAGACCCAGTACTTC.

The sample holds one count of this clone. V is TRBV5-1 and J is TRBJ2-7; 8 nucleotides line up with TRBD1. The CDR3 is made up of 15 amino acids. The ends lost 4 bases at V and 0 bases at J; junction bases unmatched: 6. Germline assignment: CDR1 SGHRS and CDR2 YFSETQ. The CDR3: CASSKGTGDSYEQYF. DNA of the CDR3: TGCGCCAGCAGCAAAGGGACAGGCGACTCCTACGAGCAGTACTTC.

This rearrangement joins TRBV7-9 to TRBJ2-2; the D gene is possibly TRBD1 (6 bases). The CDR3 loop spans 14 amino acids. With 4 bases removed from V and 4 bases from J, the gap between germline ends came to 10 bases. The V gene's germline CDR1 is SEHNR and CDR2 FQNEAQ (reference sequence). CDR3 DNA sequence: TGTGCCAGCAGCTCCGGACAGTCCACCGGGGAGCTGTTTTTT. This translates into CASSSGQSTGELFF.

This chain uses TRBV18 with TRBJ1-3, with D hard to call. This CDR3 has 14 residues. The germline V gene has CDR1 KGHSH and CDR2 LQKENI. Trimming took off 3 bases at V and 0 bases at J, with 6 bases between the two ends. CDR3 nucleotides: TGTGCCAGCTCACCGTCGAGCTCTGGAAACACCATATATTTT. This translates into CASSPSSSGNTIYF.